This record concerns one T cell receptor beta chain sequence. The sample originates from a study of blood T cell repertoires in COVID-19. Study context: The United States, Italy and Spain supplied acute and convalescent COVID-19 samples. Sources were T cells, B-cell-depleted T cells, or PBMCs; the material itself was cDNA or gDNA.

TCRdb keeps only in-frame clones here, not all; method: immunoSEQ multiplex PCR. The table has approximately 150,000 clones, approximately 81% seen once; the top ten hold about a sixth. Participants' own reports of clinical history determined their cohort assignment. Cohort 3 donors counted as recovered after two negative PCRs, clearance, or resolved symptoms. Sequencing used PBMCs or T cells enriched from blood (not recorded which). The clonotype originates from a man in his 60s who had recovered from COVID-19.

CDR3 sequence: CASGPGLDSYNEQFF. CDR3 in DNA: TGTGCTAGTGGACCCGGACTTGACTCCTACAATGAGCAGTTCTTC. The genes are TRBV12-5 and TRBJ2-1, with a possible D match to TRBD2 (5 bases). Germline lookup yields CDR1 LGHNT and CDR2 FRNRAP. CDR3 length: 15 residues. V was clipped by 6 bases and J by 0 bases, with 12 bases between them.